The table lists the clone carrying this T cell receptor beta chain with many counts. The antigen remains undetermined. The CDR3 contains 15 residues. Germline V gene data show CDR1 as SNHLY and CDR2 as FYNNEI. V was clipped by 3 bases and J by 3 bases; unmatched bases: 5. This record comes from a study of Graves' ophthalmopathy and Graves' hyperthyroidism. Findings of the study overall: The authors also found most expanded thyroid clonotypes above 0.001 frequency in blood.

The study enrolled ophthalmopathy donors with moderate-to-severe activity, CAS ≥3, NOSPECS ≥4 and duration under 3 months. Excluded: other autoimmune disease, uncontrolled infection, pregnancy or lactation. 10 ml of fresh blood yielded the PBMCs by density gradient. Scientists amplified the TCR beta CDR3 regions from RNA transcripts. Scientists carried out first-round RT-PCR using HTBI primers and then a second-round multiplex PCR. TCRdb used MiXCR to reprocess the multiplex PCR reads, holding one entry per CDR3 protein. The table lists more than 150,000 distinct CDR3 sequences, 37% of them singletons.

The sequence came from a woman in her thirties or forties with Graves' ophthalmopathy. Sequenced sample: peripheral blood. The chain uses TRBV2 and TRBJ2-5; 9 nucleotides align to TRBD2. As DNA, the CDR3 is TGTGCCAGCAGTGATGGTAGCGGGGGAAAAGAGACCCAGTACTTC. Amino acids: CASSDGSGGKETQYF.